Sequencing of this T cell receptor (beta chain) was carried out in a study of siplizumab effects on memory and regulatory T cells. With 6 bases removed from V and 3 bases from J, the gap between germline ends came to 12 bases. CDR3 length: 13 amino acids. CDR1 is ENHRY and CDR2 is SYGVKD in the germline V gene. Profiling relied on immunoSEQ multiplex PCR, and the TCRdb table lists in-frame clones only, not all of them. The table has roughly 75,000 clones, roughly 93% seen once; the top ten hold 4.5% to 5%. The sequencing sample was made of CD8+ T cells sorted from blood. The TCR comes from a human donor in good health. This chain connects TRBV10-3 to TRBJ2-7, with D maybe TRBD1 (6 bases). The CDR3 sequence is CAIRQGGYYEQYF. The CDR3 bases are TGTGCCATCAGACAGGGCGGCTACTACGAGCAGTACTTC.